These 13 T cell receptor beta chains came from one sample sequenced in a study of HIV-infected children after antiretroviral therapy interruption. Treatment here: PENTA 11 planned treatment interruption arm or continuous ART arm. Unique molecular identifiers were included in an RNA-based 3' RACE TCR library. From the 3' RACE reads, TCRdb called clonotypes with MiXCR, one entry per CDR3 protein. The sample holds 40,000 to 55,000 distinct CDR3 sequences, roughly 4.5% seen once. This specimen consisted of CD45RA+ CD4+ T cells from PBMCs, pooled from several time points, obtained from a donor given antiretroviral therapy, either interrupted or continuous. Specified subset: naive CD4+ CD45RA+ CD45RO- T cells. The receptors stem from a pool of human donors with HIV.

The sample holds many counts of this clonotype. CDR3 bases: TGTGCCAGCAGTTTGGGACAGGGTGTCTACGAGCAGTACTTC. It specifies CASSLGQGVYEQYF. The chain is built from TRBV12-3 or TRBV12-4 and TRBJ2-7; TRBD1 matches at 9 bases. The CDR3 consists of 14 residues. Trimming at V came to 3 bases and at J to 3 bases, leaving 3 bases not matched to a gene.

This clonotype occurred many times. This chain joins TRBV9 and TRBJ1-1, with no clear D. There are 12 residues in the CDR3. V lost 0 bases to trimming and J lost 2 bases, with 2 bases between them. CDR1 is SGDLS and CDR2 is YYNGEE in the germline V gene. The CDR3 nucleotides are TGTGCCAGCAGCGTAGTAAACACTGAAGCTTTCTTT. Translating it yields CASSVVNTEAFF.

This clonotype was detected ten times or more. V is TRBV27 and J is TRBJ2-1, with D maybe TRBD1 (5 bases). Trimming left V 4 bases short and J 5 bases short, with 6 bases between. In germline, CDR1 is MNHEY, CDR2 SMNVEV (reference sequence). The CDR3 covers 12 residues. CDR3 DNA sequence: TGTGCCAGCAGTTGGGGCCACAATGAGCAGTTCTTC. Amino acids: CASSWGHNEQFF.

At least ten counts were recorded for this clonotype. This rearrangement joins TRBV28 to TRBJ1-4, with TRBD1 as a possible D gene (5 bases). Trimming removed 6 bases from V and 5 bases from J, with 13 bases in between. The CDR3 loop spans 14 amino acids. Germline-derived CDR1 and CDR2 are MDHEN and SYDVKM. As DNA, the CDR3 is TGTGCCAGCAGCGACTACGAGGGGAATGAAAAACTGTTTTTT. It encodes CASSDYEGNEKLFF.

This clonotype was recorded at least ten times. An end of the junction differs from the germline gene, which may be a read error. CDR3 nucleotides: TGTGCCAGCAGTTACTCCGAACGTAGCGGGGGGCAGGTCTTC. Protein: CASSYSERSGGQVF. V usage is TRBV12-3 or TRBV12-4 and J usage is TRBJ2-1, with TRBD2 identical over 10 bases. The CDR3 is 14 amino acids.

The rearrangement uses TRBV12-3 or TRBV12-4 and TRBJ1-3; 7 bases line up with TRBD1. J gave up 0 bases and V 6 bases, and 5 bases lay outside the gene matches. This CDR3 has 15 amino acids. In nucleotides, the CDR3 is TGTGCCAGCAGCCTGGGACAGTACTCTGGAAACACCATATATTTT. It codes for CASSLGQYSGNTIYF.

The table lists this clonotype with many counts. Written as DNA, the CDR3 is TGTGCCAGCAGTGAATTTGTTGGCGATGAGCAGTTCTTC. It yields the protein CASSEFVGDEQFF. The gene calls are TRBV2 and TRBJ2-1; no reliable D call. The length of the CDR3 is 13 residues. V dropped 2 bases and J dropped 8 bases, with 10 bases sitting between them. Per germline, CDR1 SNHLY and CDR2 FYNNEI.

This clonotype was picked up many times. The chain employs TRBV4-1 and TRBJ2-7, with D possibly being TRBD1 (6 bases). CDR3 length: 16 residues. Trimming took off 0 bases at V and 6 bases at J, with 18 bases between the two ends. Germline V gene sequence: CDR1 MGHRA, CDR2 YSYEKL. The CDR3 DNA is TGCGCCAGCAGCCAAGACCGGGACACAATAAACCGCGAGCAGTACTTC. Its translation is CASSQDRDTINREQYF.

This clonotype was picked up many times. The V gene is TRBV5-4, the J gene TRBJ2-5; the match to TRBD1 covers 9 bases. V dropped 4 bases and J dropped 2; count of bases not matched to a gene: 9. Germline CDR1 is SGHNT and CDR2 is YYREEE (reference sequence). The CDR3 contains 16 residues. The CDR3 here is CASSMGTGRKQETQYF. The CDR3 region has the DNA TGTGCCAGCAGCATGGGGACAGGGAGAAAACAAGAGACCCAGTACTTC. Looking up the rest from reference TRBV5-4 and TRBJ2-5 gives the full variable domain: ETGVTQSPTHLIKTRGQQVTLRCSSQSGHNTVSWYQQALGQGPQFIFQYYREEENGRGNFPPRFSGLQFPNYSSELNVNALELDDSALYLCASSMGTGRKQETQYFGPGTRLLVL.

This clonotype was detected many times. V is TRBV5-5 and J is TRBJ2-7, with D perhaps matching TRBD1 or TRBD2 (5 bases each). Between the trimmed V and J ends, which lost 2 bases and 7 bases, there was a span of 16 bases. CDR3 length equals 14 residues. From germline, CDR1 is SGHKS and CDR2 YYEKEE (reference sequence). The CDR3 DNA reads as TGTGCCAGCAGCTTCAGGGCCTCTGGGGGTGAGCAGTACTTC. Residues: CASSFRASGGEQYF.

This clonotype was observed many times. The V call is TRBV7-2, the J call TRBJ2-1; 12 positions agree with TRBD2. The V gene's germline CDR1 is SGHTA and CDR2 FQGNSA. With V trimmed by 0 bases and J by 10 bases, 10 bases remained unmatched. The CDR3 sequence is 17 residues long. Here the CDR3 DNA reads TGTGCCAGCAGCTTAGCCCAGCTAGCGGGGGGGCCCAGGGAGCAGTTCTTC. Its translation is CASSLAQLAGGPREQFF.

V is TRBV10-3 and J is TRBJ1-1, with D possibly being TRBD1 (5 bases). Looked up from germline, CDR1 is ENHRY and CDR2 is SYGVKD. V was pared by 3 bases and J by 4 bases, with 9 bases between. The CDR3 sequence is 13 residues long. The CDR3 DNA follows: TGTGCCATCAGTGAAGGGGACGGCACTGAAGCTTTCTTT. Translated, it gives CAISEGDGTEAFF.

This clonotype was seen many times. DNA of the CDR3: TGTGCCAGCAGCTTAGCAGGACTAGCGGGGGGCGCTTTAAAGACCCAGTACTTC. This sequence encodes CASSLAGLAGGALKTQYF. The V call is TRBV7-8, the J call TRBJ2-5; 14 bases match TRBD2. CDR1 is SGHVS, CDR2 FQNEAQ, per germline. CDR3 length: 18 residues. V was clipped by 0 bases and J by 6 bases; unmatched bases: 9.